This T cell receptor beta chain stems from a study of shared clonotypes between healthy human individuals. TCRdb's table, derived via immunoSEQ multiplex PCR, lists solely in-frame clones and lacks some. The data show under 600,000 clones, 95% to 97% seen once. The CDR3 contains 16 residues. V was pared by 3 bases and J by 5 bases, with 20 bases between. The germline V gene has CDR1 SGHRS and CDR2 YFSETQ. Material: naive CD4+ T cells sorted from blood. Noted subset: CD45RA+ positively selected. The V call is TRBV5-1, the J call TRBJ2-5; TRBD2 might be the D (6 bases). The sequence was collected from a woman aged 25 to 39 in good health. CDR3 loop: CASSWTSRAGLETQYF. The CDR3 DNA sequence: TGCGCCAGCAGCTGGACCTCTCGGGCGGGGTTGGAGACCCAGTACTTC.